A selection of T cell receptor beta chains follows, all from one sample in a study of technical replicates of blood from a few donors. Assay used: immunoSEQ multiplex PCR; TCRdb lists only in-frame clones, some missing. The table has roughly 51,000 clones, 90% to 95% seen once. Sample: PBMCs. These TCRs come from a human donor in good health. Some clones in this sample may be carry-over from other donors' samples. Both conserved end residues are trimmed from each CDR3. A D gene is named only where the DNA matches it firmly. Only some rows state a clone size, as once, few, many or a class for expanded clones.

j_call d_call v_call clone_size cdr3_aa
TRBJ1-3 TRBD1 TRBV7-2 - ASSKTGTGVSGNTIY
TRBJ2-5 - TRBV7-8 few ASSSKRGGYQETQY
TRBJ1-2 - TRBV19 once ASSYTIDRIYGYT
TRBJ1-1 TRBD1 TRBV20-1 once SARSGQEAF
TRBJ1-1 - TRBV13 - ASSIDGAGKTEAF
TRBJ1-1 - TRBV25-1 - ASSVNYEAF
TRBJ2-7 - TRBV5-6 once ASSWRQLSSYEQY
TRBJ1-1 - TRBV10-3 - AIRGAAEAF
TRBJ1-1 TRBD1 TRBV29-1 - SVVGTGKTEAF
TRBJ2-2 - TRBV5-6 - ASSAGTPGGELF
TRBJ2-7 TRBD2 TRBV29-1 - SVRVSGGSGEQY
TRBJ2-2 TRBD2 TRBV9 - ASSVALLAGNTGELF
TRBJ2-1 - TRBV4-3 - ASSLEPLSYNEQF
TRBJ1-5 TRBD1 TRBV6-5 once ASRGQGGGQPQH
TRBJ1-2 - TRBV6-6 once ASSTGPQGMDYGYT
TRBJ2-1 - TRBV30 - AWSAGGWALNEQF
TRBJ2-3 TRBD2 TRBV7-2 - ASSTTSGGQY
TRBJ2-7 - TRBV15 - ATASSYEQY
TRBJ1-1 TRBD1 TRBV4-1 - ASTEGDRDTEAF
TRBJ2-1 TRBD2 TRBV9 - ASSVAWGRGGVEQF
TRBJ2-7 TRBD2 TRBV7-9 - ASSGVGGGYYEQY
TRBJ2-3 TRBD2 TRBV7-3 once ASSPSGGSTDTQY
TRBJ1-2 - TRBV4-3 - ASSQVAGTNYGYT
TRBJ2-7 - TRBV7-9 once ASSFGGFVEQY
TRBJ2-7 - TRBV5-6 - ASSSGPGEQY
TRBJ2-3 TRBD1 TRBV11-3 once ASSTGQGSPDTQY
TRBJ2-7 TRBD2 TRBV5-1 - ASSPSRGLAGVYEQY
TRBJ1-4 TRBD1 TRBV5-4 - ASSPDPDRSEKLF
TRBJ2-3 - TRBV7-9 - ASSTLRGSTDTQY
TRBJ2-7 - TRBV5-1 - ASTRPESSYEQY
TRBJ1-2 - TRBV18 - ASSPNRAGGNYGYT
TRBJ1-6 - TRBV5-6 - ASSLVRRSPYNSPLH
TRBJ2-2 - TRBV11-3 - ASSLESLGELF
TRBJ1-4 TRBD1 TRBV4-1 - ASSQRTGGPNEKLF
TRBJ1-1 TRBD1 TRBV14 - ASSNIRGSEAF
TRBJ2-7 TRBD1 TRBV6-5 - ASRPTGGGYEQY
TRBJ1-2 TRBD1 TRBV6-5 - ASSSDRVGYGYT
TRBJ2-3 TRBD2 TRBV7-2 - ASSFGAGGDSTDTQY
TRBJ2-3 TRBD2 TRBV4-2 - ASSRSSGAADTQY
TRBJ2-1 TRBD1 TRBV7-2 once ASSHPGQPNNEQF
TRBJ1-1 TRBD1 TRBV5-1 - ASSLGTGYTEAF
TRBJ2-2 TRBD2 TRBV5-8 - ASSLTSGSTGELF
TRBJ2-1 TRBD1 TRBV7-8 once ASSLVMGQSSNEQF
TRBJ2-1 TRBD2 TRBV5-1 - ASSLGRGASGGNEQF
TRBJ2-3 TRBD2 TRBV4-2 - AAAGGPTDTQY
TRBJ1-5 TRBD1 TRBV25-1 - ASRGGIQPQH
TRBJ2-3 - TRBV7-9 few ASSLHSGTQY
TRBJ2-5 - TRBV12-5 - ASGLFQGQETQY
TRBJ1-1 - TRBV10-3 once AIRQVGFLNTEAF
TRBJ2-6 - TRBV4-3 - ASSQQGSGANVLT